One TCR beta chain is described in this entry. This record comes from a study of control samples from healthy donors and cancer patients. The CDR3 sequence is 14 residues long. The germline V and J ends were trimmed by 4 bases and 1 base, with 10 bases remaining between them. Germline V gene lookup returns CDR1 MGHRA and CDR2 YSYEKL. The assay was immunoSEQ multiplex PCR, and TCRdb's table has in-frame clones only and misses some. The sample has around 140,000 clones; roughly 90% are singletons. The clonotype comes from a woman aged 45-59 years in good health. Sequencing input: blood. The rearrangement uses TRBV4-1 and TRBJ1-1; D possibly corresponds to TRBD1 (6 bases). The CDR3 spells CASSPRQENTEAFF. CDR3 coding DNA: TGCGCCAGCAGCCCCCGACAGGAGAACACTGAAGCTTTCTTT.